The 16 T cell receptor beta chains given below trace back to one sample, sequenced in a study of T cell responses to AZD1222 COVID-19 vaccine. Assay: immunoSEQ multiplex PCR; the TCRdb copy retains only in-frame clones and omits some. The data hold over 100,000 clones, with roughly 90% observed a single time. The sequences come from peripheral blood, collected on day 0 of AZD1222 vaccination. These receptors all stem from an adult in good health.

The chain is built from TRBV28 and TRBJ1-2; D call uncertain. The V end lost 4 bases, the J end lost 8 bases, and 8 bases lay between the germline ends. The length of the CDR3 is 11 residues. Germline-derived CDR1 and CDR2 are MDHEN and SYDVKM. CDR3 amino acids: CASSSPSGYTF. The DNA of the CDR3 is TGTGCCAGCAGTTCCCCATCCGGCTACACCTTC.

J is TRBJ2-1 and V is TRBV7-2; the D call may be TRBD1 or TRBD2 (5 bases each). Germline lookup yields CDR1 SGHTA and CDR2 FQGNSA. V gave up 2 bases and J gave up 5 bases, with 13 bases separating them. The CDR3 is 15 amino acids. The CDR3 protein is CASSLQAGSNNEQFF. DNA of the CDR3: TGTGCCAGCAGCTTACAGGCAGGGAGTAACAATGAGCAGTTCTTC.

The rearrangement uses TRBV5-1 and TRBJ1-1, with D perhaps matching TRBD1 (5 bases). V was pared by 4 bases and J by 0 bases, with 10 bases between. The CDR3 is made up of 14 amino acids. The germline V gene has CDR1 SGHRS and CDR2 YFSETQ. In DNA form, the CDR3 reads TGCGCCAGCAGCCAAGGGGCCATGAACACTGAAGCTTTCTTT. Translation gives CASSQGAMNTEAFF.

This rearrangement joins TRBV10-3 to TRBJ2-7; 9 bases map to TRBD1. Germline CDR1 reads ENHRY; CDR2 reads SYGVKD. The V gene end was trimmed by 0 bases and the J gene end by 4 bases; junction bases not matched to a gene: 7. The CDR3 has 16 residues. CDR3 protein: CAISESKRTGAYEQYF. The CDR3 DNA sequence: TGTGCCATCAGTGAGTCGAAAAGGACAGGGGCGTACGAGCAGTACTTC.

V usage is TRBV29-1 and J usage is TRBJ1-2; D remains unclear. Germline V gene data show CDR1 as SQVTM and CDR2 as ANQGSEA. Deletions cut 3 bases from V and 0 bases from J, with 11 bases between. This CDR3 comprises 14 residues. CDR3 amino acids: CSVEGGPTNYGYTF. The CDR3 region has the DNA TGCAGCGTTGAGGGCGGCCCCACTAACTATGGCTACACCTTC.

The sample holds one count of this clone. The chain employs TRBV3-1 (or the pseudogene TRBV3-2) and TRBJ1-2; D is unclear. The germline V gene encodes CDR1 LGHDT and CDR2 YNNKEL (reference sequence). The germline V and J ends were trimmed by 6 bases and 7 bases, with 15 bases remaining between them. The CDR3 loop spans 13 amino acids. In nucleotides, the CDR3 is TGTGCCAGCAGTCCCCGCGGCACTGTTGGCTACACCTTC. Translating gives CASSPRGTVGYTF.

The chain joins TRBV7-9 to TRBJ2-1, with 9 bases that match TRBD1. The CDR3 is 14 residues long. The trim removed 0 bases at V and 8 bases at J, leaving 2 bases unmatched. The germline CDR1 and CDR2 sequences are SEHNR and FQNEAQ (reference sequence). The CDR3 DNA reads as TGTGCCAGCAGCTTAGCGGGACAGGGTGATGAGCAGTTCTTC. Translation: CASSLAGQGDEQFF.

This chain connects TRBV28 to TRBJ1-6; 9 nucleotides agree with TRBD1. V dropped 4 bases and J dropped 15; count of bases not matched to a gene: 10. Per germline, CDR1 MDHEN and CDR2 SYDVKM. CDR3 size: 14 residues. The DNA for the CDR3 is TGTGCCAGCAGTTCCCCCGGACAGGGGTCTTACCTCCACTTT. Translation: CASSSPGQGSYLHF.

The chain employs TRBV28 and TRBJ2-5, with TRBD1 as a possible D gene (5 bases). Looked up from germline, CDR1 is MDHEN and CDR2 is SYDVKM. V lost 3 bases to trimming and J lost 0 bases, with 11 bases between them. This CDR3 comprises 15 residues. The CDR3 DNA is TGTGCCAGCAGTTTTTCGGACAACTACCAAGAGACCCAGTACTTC. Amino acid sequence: CASSFSDNYQETQYF.

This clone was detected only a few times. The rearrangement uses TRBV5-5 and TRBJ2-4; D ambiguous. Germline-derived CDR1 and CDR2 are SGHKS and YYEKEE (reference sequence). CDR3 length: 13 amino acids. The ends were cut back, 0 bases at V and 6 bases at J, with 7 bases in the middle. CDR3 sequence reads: CASSLDLGNIQYF. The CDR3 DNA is TGTGCCAGCAGCTTGGACCTCGGAAACATTCAGTACTTC.

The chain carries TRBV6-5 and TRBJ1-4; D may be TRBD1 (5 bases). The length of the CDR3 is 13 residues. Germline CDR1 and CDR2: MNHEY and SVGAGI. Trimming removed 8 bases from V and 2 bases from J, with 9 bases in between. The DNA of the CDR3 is TGTGCCAGCCGGTGGGGCACTAATGAAAAACTGTTTTTT. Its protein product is CASRWGTNEKLFF.

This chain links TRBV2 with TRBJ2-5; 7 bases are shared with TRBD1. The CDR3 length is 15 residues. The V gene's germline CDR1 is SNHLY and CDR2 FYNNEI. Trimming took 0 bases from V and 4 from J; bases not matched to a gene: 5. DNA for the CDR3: TGTGCCAGCAGTGAAGCGGGACAGAGCTTAGAGACCCAGTACTTC. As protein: CASSEAGQSLETQYF.

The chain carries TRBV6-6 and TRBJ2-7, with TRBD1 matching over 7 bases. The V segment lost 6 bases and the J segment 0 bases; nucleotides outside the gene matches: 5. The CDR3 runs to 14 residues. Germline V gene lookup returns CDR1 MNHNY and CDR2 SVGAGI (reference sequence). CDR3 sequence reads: CASRGTVSSYEQYF. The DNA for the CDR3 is TGTGCCAGCAGGGGGACAGTTAGCTCCTACGAGCAGTACTTC.

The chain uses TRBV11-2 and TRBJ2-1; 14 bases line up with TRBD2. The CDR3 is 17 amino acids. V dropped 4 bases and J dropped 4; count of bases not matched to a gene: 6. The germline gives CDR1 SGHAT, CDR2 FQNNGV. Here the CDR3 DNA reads TGTGCCAGCAGCTCGGGACTAGCGGGAGTTCTTTACAATGAGCAGTTCTTC. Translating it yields CASSSGLAGVLYNEQFF.

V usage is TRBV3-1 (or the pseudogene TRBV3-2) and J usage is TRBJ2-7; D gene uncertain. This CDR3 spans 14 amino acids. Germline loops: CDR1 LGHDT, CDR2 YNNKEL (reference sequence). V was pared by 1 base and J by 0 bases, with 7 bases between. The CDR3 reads CASSQGHLSYEQYF. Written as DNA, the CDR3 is TGTGCCAGCAGCCAAGGACACCTCTCCTACGAGCAGTACTTC.

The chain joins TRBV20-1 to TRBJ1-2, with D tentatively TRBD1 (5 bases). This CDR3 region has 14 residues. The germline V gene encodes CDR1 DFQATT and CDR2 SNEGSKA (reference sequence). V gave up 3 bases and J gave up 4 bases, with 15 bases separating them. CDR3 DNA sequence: TGCAGTGCTAGTAACTGGGAGGGGATCTATGGCTACACCTTC. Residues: CSASNWEGIYGYTF.